Below are 28 T cell receptor beta chains sequenced from a single sample in a study of cytomegalovirus exposure and HLA in healthy donors (dated by TCRdb to 2017 to 2019). Library preparation employed the immunoSEQ multiplex PCR assay. For the multiplex PCR, a mixture combining 60 forward primers for TCR Vbeta segments and 13 reverse primers for TCR Jbeta segments was used. TCRdb re-hosts the immuneACCESS table, in-frame sequences only. Its copies lack some clones; in the studies checked, an unresolved V gene accounts for under half of them, and the cause for the rest is not known. This sample's table lists 130,000 to 150,000 clones. The ten biggest clones cover roughly 3% of the sample. The sequencing input was PBMCs. Source of these receptors: a man aged 40-49 years in good health and CMV-seronegative.

The V and J genes are TRBV10-3 and TRBJ1-2; TRBD1 agrees at 9 bases. The CDR3 has 14 amino acids. V lost 2 bases, J lost 11 bases, and 9 bases stayed unmatched. The germline gives CDR1 ENHRY, CDR2 SYGVKD. CDR3 sequence (DNA): TGTGCCATCAGTGAGAGGAGGACAGGGGAAGAGTACACCTTC. It yields the protein CAISERRTGEEYTF.

The chain employs TRBV4-3 and TRBJ2-3, with TRBD1 matching over 10 bases. Germline loops: CDR1 LGHNA, CDR2 YSLEER. Losses at the gene ends were 1 base for V and 1 base for J; bases not matched to a gene: 8. The CDR3 spans 18 residues. CDR3 amino acids: CASSQAPVGQGRTDTQYF. The CDR3 DNA sequence: TGCGCCAGCAGCCAAGCTCCGGTGGGACAGGGGCGCACAGATACGCAGTATTTT.

The chain has TRBV4-3 and TRBJ1-1; the D is unclear. V was clipped by 1 base and J by 1 base, with 7 bases between them. CDR1 and CDR2 (germline): LGHNA, YSLEER. The CDR3 has 14 residues. The CDR3 is CASSQGTRNTEAFF. The DNA for the CDR3 is TGCGCCAGCAGCCAAGGAACGAGGAACACTGAAGCTTTCTTT.

V gene TRBV29-1 combines with J gene TRBJ2-1; TRBD1 aligns across 8 bases. V gave up 6 bases and J gave up 6 bases; unmatched junction bases: 10. In germline, CDR1 is SQVTM, CDR2 ANQGSEA. CDR3 size: 14 residues. Here the CDR3 reads CSVNGGQGANEQFF. The DNA of the CDR3 is TGCAGCGTAAATGGAGGACAGGGTGCCAATGAGCAGTTCTTC.

The chain links TRBV5-6 to TRBJ1-1; maybe TRBD1 (6 bases). This CDR3 spans 16 amino acids. CDR1 SGHDT and CDR2 YYEEEE come from the germline V gene. Trimming cost V 2 bases and J 5 bases, with 19 bases left between them. The CDR3 loop reads CASSFGTGFSGTEAFF. Written as DNA, the CDR3 is TGTGCCAGCAGCTTTGGCACAGGGTTCTCCGGGACTGAAGCTTTCTTT.

The chain employs TRBV2 and TRBJ2-7; possible D gene TRBD1, 6 bases. V was pared by 6 bases and J by 2 bases, with 14 bases between. CDR1 SNHLY and CDR2 FYNNEI come from the germline V gene. This CDR3 has 14 residues. The CDR3 sequence: CASRATGVAYEQYF. In DNA, the CDR3 is TGTGCCAGCAGAGCGACAGGAGTAGCCTACGAGCAGTACTTC.

The chain has TRBV5-1 and TRBJ2-7; a possible D gene is TRBD2 (5 bases). V lost 5 bases, J lost 3 bases, and 12 bases lay in between. The CDR3 length is 13 residues. Germline V gives CDR1 SGHRS, CDR2 YFSETQ. The CDR3 coding sequence is TGCGCCAGCAGTTTCGGGATACACTACGAGCAGTACTTC. Amino acid sequence: CASSFGIHYEQYF.

The rearrangement joins TRBV18 to TRBJ1-6, with 9 bases lining up with TRBD1. Germline V gives CDR1 KGHSH, CDR2 LQKENI. This CDR3 is built from 14 residues. V shed 5 bases, J shed 11 bases, and the junction held 7 bases outside the gene matches. CDR3: CASSADRGATPLHF. The DNA for the CDR3 is TGTGCCAGCTCAGCCGACAGGGGGGCAACACCCCTCCACTTT.

The J gene is TRBJ1-1, the V gene TRBV5-6, with 8 bases fitting TRBD1. Germline trimming cut 5 bases from V and 1 base from J; bases unmatched to any gene: 7. Germline CDR1 is SGHDT and CDR2 is YYEEEE. The CDR3 contains 15 residues. This CDR3 is CASSQDGQGNTEAFF. In DNA, the CDR3 is TGTGCCAGCAGTCAAGACGGACAGGGGAACACTGAAGCTTTCTTT. Supplemented by reference TRBV5-6 and TRBJ1-1, the full variable domain reads DAGVTQSPTHLIKTRGQQVTLRCSPKSGHDTVSWYQQALGQGPQFIFQYYEEEERQRGNFPDRFSGHQFPNYSSELNVNALLLGDSALYLCASSQDGQGNTEAFFGQGTRLTVV.

The chain carries TRBV5-6 and TRBJ1-4; 9 bases line up with TRBD1. With 4 bases clipped from V and 4 bases from J, the junction kept 5 bases outside the gene matches. This CDR3 is built from 15 residues. Germline V lookup: CDR1 SGHDT, CDR2 YYEEEE. CDR3 in amino acids: CASSGTGYRNEKLFF. DNA of the CDR3: TGTGCCAGCAGCGGGACAGGGTACCGTAATGAAAAACTGTTTTTT.

The V call is TRBV5-6, the J call TRBJ1-5; perhaps TRBD1 as D (6 bases). The CDR3 length is 16 residues. In germline, CDR1 is SGHDT, CDR2 YYEEEE. V was trimmed by 4 bases and J by 0 bases, leaving 14 bases between them. The CDR3 DNA reads as TGTGCCAGCAGCAGAGAAGGGGGTAGTAGCAATCAGCCCCAGCATTTT. Protein product: CASSREGGSSNQPQHF.

The CDR3 region has the DNA TGCGCCAGCAGCCAAAATCAAGAGACCCAGTACTTC. This sequence encodes CASSQNQETQYF. The chain uses TRBV5-1 and TRBJ2-5, with D unclear. This CDR3 region has 12 residues. Trimming removed 4 bases from V and 2 bases from J, with 6 bases in between. Per the germline V gene, CDR1 is SGHRS and CDR2 is YFSETQ.

This chain joins TRBV2 and TRBJ2-2; TRBD1 might be the D (6 bases). In germline, CDR1 is SNHLY, CDR2 FYNNEI. There are 16 residues in the CDR3. Trimming removed 6 bases at V and 2 bases at J, with 16 bases between. The CDR3 spells CASRRYYRENTGELFF. CDR3 bases: TGTGCCAGCAGACGATACTACAGGGAAAACACCGGGGAGCTGTTTTTT.

This rearrangement joins TRBV5-8 to TRBJ2-7, with TRBD1 as a possible D gene (5 bases). The CDR3 is made up of 13 amino acids. Trimming removed 3 bases at V and 5 bases at J, with 12 bases between. Germline V gene lookup returns CDR1 SGHTS and CDR2 YDEGEE. CDR3 sequence (DNA): TGTGCCAGCAGCTCCATACCAGGGAACGAGCAGTACTTC. It codes for CASSSIPGNEQYF.

The rearrangement joins TRBV4-1 to TRBJ2-1; 8 nucleotides align to TRBD1. The CDR3 spans 15 residues. The germline V gene encodes CDR1 MGHRA and CDR2 YSYEKL. Trimming cost V 4 bases and J 8 bases; bases outside gene matches: 10. CDR3 residues: CASSLRPGGGDEQFF. Here the CDR3 DNA reads TGCGCCAGCAGCCTTCGGCCAGGGGGCGGGGATGAGCAGTTCTTC.

The chain uses TRBV10-3 and TRBJ1-2; maybe TRBD1 (5 bases). V dropped 1 base and J dropped 2 bases, with 8 bases sitting between them. Germline loops: CDR1 ENHRY, CDR2 SYGVKD. The CDR3 is 14 residues long. The DNA of the CDR3 is TGTGCCATCAGTGAGTGGGGGGTAAACTATGGCTACACCTTC. Protein product: CAISEWGVNYGYTF.

The gene calls are TRBV7-2 and TRBJ1-5, with TRBD1 matching 7 bases. Germline V gives CDR1 SGHTA, CDR2 FQGNSA. The CDR3 consists of 16 residues. V lost 5 bases, J lost 2 bases, and 9 bases stayed unmatched. The CDR3 spells CASSLKGQVGNQPQHF. Written as DNA, the CDR3 is TGTGCCAGCAGCCTAAAAGGACAGGTCGGCAATCAGCCCCAGCATTTT.

The chain joins TRBV2 to TRBJ1-1; possibly TRBD1 for D (6 bases). The CDR3 has 12 residues. Germline CDR1 SNHLY, CDR2 FYNNEI. V was cut by 10 bases and J by 8 bases, with 17 bases left in between. The CDR3 DNA sequence: TGTGCCATCAACAGGGTCTTTCGGGAAGCTTTCTTT. Protein: CAINRVFREAFF.

The gene calls are TRBV27 and TRBJ2-7; possibly TRBD1 for D (6 bases). The V gene's germline CDR1 is MNHEY and CDR2 SMNVEV (reference sequence). V lost 3 bases and J lost 0, with 9 bases in between. CDR3 length: 14 amino acids. The CDR3 sequence: CASSFDRSSYEQYF. CDR3 in DNA: TGTGCCAGCAGTTTCGACAGGTCCTCCTACGAGCAGTACTTC.

This chain links TRBV5-4 with TRBJ2-5, with 11 nucleotides matching TRBD2. CDR1 SGHNT and CDR2 YYREEE come from the germline V gene (reference sequence). V lost 7 bases to trimming and J lost 0 bases; unmatched junction nucleotides: 5. This CDR3 has 15 amino acids. CDR3 nucleotide sequence: TGTGCCAGCGGCTCTAGCGGGGGGTACCAAGAGACCCAGTACTTC. Protein sequence: CASGSSGGYQETQYF.

Concerning this clone itself: Other DNA variants within this sample encode the same CDR3. The V and J genes are TRBV19 and TRBJ1-5; unclear D gene. This CDR3 is built from 12 residues. Germline CDR1 is LNHDA and CDR2 is SQIVND (reference sequence). Trimming pared 5 bases from V and 5 bases from J, leaving 7 bases between. The CDR3 DNA is TGTGCCAGTAGTTTCGGGGATCAGCCCCAGCATTTT. Translating it yields CASSFGDQPQHF.

The chain's CDR3 is CASSPTPSTDTQYF. The CDR3 nucleotides read TGTGCCAGCTCGCCGACACCCAGCACAGATACGCAGTATTTT. The V gene is TRBV18, the J gene TRBJ2-3; unclear D gene. The CDR3 covers 14 residues. The V and J ends lost 6 bases and 0 bases respectively, with 10 bases between them. Germline V gene data show CDR1 as KGHSH and CDR2 as LQKENI.

V usage is TRBV18 and J usage is TRBJ2-1; 7 nucleotides align to TRBD1. J gave up 6 bases and V 0 bases, and 5 bases lay outside the gene matches. Germline loops: CDR1 KGHSH, CDR2 LQKENI. The CDR3 is made up of 15 amino acids. The CDR3 nucleotides read TGTGCCAGCTCACCACCACGGGACAGCAGCAATGAGCAGTTCTTC. Translating it yields CASSPPRDSSNEQFF.

The chain has TRBV6-5 and TRBJ2-6; possible D gene TRBD1, 5 bases. V lost 6 bases to trimming and J lost 1 base, with 10 bases between them. The CDR3 sequence is 15 residues long. Germline assignment: CDR1 MNHEY and CDR2 SVGAGI. CDR3 sequence: CASSLGASGANVLTF. CDR3 sequence (DNA): TGTGCCAGCAGCCTAGGGGCGTCTGGGGCCAACGTCCTGACTTTC.

The rearrangement links TRBV5-8 to TRBJ2-7; a possible D gene is TRBD1 (6 bases). Looked up from germline, CDR1 is SGHTS and CDR2 is YDEGEE. The CDR3 is 13 amino acids. V was cut by 5 bases and J by 0 bases, with 9 bases left in between. CDR3 sequence reads: CASRTGTSYEQYF. The CDR3 DNA reads as TGTGCCAGCAGAACAGGGACCTCCTACGAGCAGTACTTC.

This sequence joins TRBV7-3 and TRBJ1-1; D is undetermined. Trimming pared 5 bases from V and 0 bases from J, leaving 7 bases between. This CDR3 is 13 amino acids long. In germline, CDR1 is SGHTA, CDR2 FQGTGA. This chain's CDR3 is CASSRGLNTEAFF. The CDR3 DNA is TGTGCCAGCAGCCGGGGTTTGAACACTGAAGCTTTCTTT.

The V call is TRBV2, the J call TRBJ2-4; 10 nucleotides align to TRBD1. This CDR3 spans 12 amino acids. Looked up from germline, CDR1 is SNHLY and CDR2 is FYNNEI. J lost 14 bases, V lost 5 bases, and 6 bases had no gene match. CDR3: CASSPTDRGEYF. In DNA form, the CDR3 reads TGTGCCAGCAGTCCGACGGACAGGGGGGAGTACTTC.

This rearrangement joins TRBV6-6 to TRBJ2-7, with unresolved D. Germline V gene lookup returns CDR1 MNHNY and CDR2 SVGAGI (reference sequence). CDR3 size: 14 residues. V dropped 5 bases and J dropped 3 bases, with 14 bases sitting between them. DNA for the CDR3: TGTGCCAGCAGTCCCGGATTGGGCGACTACGAGCAGTACTTC. This sequence encodes CASSPGLGDYEQYF.